This TCR beta chain was identified during a study of PD-1 blockade in classical Hodgkin lymphoma. Findings of the study overall: A significant rise in TCR diversity was seen by C4D1 for CD4+ cells but not for CD8+ cells.

Clones were read by immunoSEQ multiplex PCR, and TCRdb kept only the in-frame ones, dropping some. The repertoire has roughly 97,000 clones, 75% to 90% of them found once; the top ten carry more than 10%. With regard to this clone: Antigen unknown.

Each patient experienced a relapse that followed autologous stem cell transplantation, and brentuximab vedotin exposure varied. The CDR3 is made up of 14 amino acids. Trimming removed 8 bases from V and 1 base from J, with 11 bases in between. CDR1 and CDR2 (germline): LNHDA, SQIVND (reference sequence). The sequenced sample was peripheral blood mononuclear cells (PBMCs), obtained at baseline. The chain uses TRBV19 and TRBJ2-2; D may be TRBD1 (5 bases). This clonotype originated in a human donor with classical Hodgkin lymphoma. CDR3 nucleotides: TGTGCCAGTGGCGCAGGGTGGAACACCGGGGAGCTGTTTTTT. It specifies CASGAGWNTGELFF. The full variable domain, rest sourced from reference TRBV19 and TRBJ2-2, is DGGITQSPKYLFRKEGQNVTLSCEQNLNHDAMYWYRQDPGQGLRLIYYSQIVNDFQKGDIAEGYSVSREKKESFPLTVTSAQKNPTAFYLCASGAGWNTGELFFGEGSRLTVL.